This T cell receptor (beta chain) was obtained from a study of T-cell memory formation after mild COVID-19. The overall study: Among the donors, TCR clusters were largely specific to each donor. General observations from the study: CD4+ clones that contracted lay mainly in CM and EM; CD8+ ones lay in EMRA. Day 15 to 85 contractors were CD4/CD8 balanced; later expanders leaned CD4+. Pre-infection memory contained some responding clones, which suggested that cross-reactive memory had joined.

CDR3 length: 15 amino acids. CDR1 SGHRS and CDR2 YFSETQ come from the germline V gene. V lost 2 bases to trimming and J lost 6 bases, with 15 bases between them. TCRdb processed the 5' RACE reads anew with MiXCR; each CDR3 protein has one entry. The table records about half a million distinct CDR3 sequences, 15% to 20% of them present only once. This clonotype was counted at least ten times. The antigen is not known. The sample was PBMCs or a T cell subset sorted from them (not recorded which). This receptor was identified in an adult woman who had mild COVID-19 (a few samples of this study predate the infection). Cell type and time point are not known. The rearrangement uses TRBV5-1 and TRBJ2-1; D is unresolved. The CDR3 region is CASSFEPSAGNEQFF. The CDR3 DNA follows: TGCGCCAGCAGCTTCGAGCCCTCTGCAGGCAATGAGCAGTTCTTC.